This TCR beta chain is drawn from a study of blood T cell repertoires in COVID-19. The wider study: COVID-19 samples, acute and convalescent, were from the United States, Italy and Spain. Sample material is recorded as cDNA or gDNA derived from T cells, B-cell-depleted T cells, or PBMCs.

Authors' methods: Reference gene primer amplification gave nucleated cell count estimates. Using immunoSEQ multiplex PCR, the repertoire was profiled, and TCRdb retains in-frame clones only, with some absent. V and J calls and clone size are copied from that table; D and trimming were computed from the DNA. The sample yields around 210,000 clones, 60% to 85% seen once. CDR3 length equals 14 residues. With 6 bases removed from V and 3 bases from J, the gap between germline ends came to 15 bases. The germline CDR1 and CDR2 sequences are MDHEN and SYDVKM. Sequenced input: peripheral blood. The chain is built from TRBV28 and TRBJ2-7; TRBD1 is a possible D gene (6 bases). This clonotype was sampled from a woman aged 65 to 85 with acute or convalescent COVID-19. For the CDR3, the DNA is TGTGCCAGCAGCGCCCCGGGACATAACTACGAGCAGTACTTC. It specifies CASSAPGHNYEQYF. The full variable domain, completed using reference TRBV28 and TRBJ2-7, is DVKVTQSSRYLVKRTGEKVFLECVQDMDHENMFWYRQDPGLGLRLIYFSYDVKMKEKGDIPEGYSVSREKKERFSLILESASTNQTSMYLCASSAPGHNYEQYFGPGTRLTVT.